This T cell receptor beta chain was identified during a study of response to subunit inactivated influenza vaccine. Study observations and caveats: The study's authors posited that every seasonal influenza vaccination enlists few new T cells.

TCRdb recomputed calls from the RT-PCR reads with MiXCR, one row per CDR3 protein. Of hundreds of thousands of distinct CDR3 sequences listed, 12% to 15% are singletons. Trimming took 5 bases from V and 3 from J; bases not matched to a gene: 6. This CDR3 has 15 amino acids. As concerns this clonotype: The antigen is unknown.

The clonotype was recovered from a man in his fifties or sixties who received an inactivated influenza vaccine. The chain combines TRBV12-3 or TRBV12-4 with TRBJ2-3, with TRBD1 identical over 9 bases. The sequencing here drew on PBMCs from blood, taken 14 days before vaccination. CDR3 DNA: TGTGCCAGCAGTGGGGGACAGGGATCGACAGATACGCAGTATTTT. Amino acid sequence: CASSGGQGSTDTQYF.